The 28 T cell receptor beta chains reported below all come from one sample, sequenced in a study of cytomegalovirus exposure and HLA in healthy donors. The study ran its PCR with 60 Vbeta and 13 Jbeta primers. Clones were read by immunoSEQ multiplex PCR, and TCRdb kept only the in-frame ones, dropping some. The sample lists approximately 160,000 clones, 82% seen once, with about 1.6% in the top ten. The sequenced sample consisted of PBMCs. The receptor set was obtained from a girl aged 5-17 years in good health and CMV-seropositive.

This chain joins TRBV29-1 and TRBJ2-7; 7 bases align to TRBD1. This CDR3 comprises 14 residues. Germline V gene lookup returns CDR1 SQVTM and CDR2 ANQGSEA. V shed 6 bases and J 1 base; nucleotides not matched to a gene: 9. CDR3 amino acids: CSVFDRARSYEQYF. CDR3 sequence (DNA): TGCAGCGTCTTCGACAGGGCCCGTTCCTACGAGCAGTACTTC.

The gene calls are TRBV2 and TRBJ2-7; maybe TRBD1 (7 bases). Trimming cost V 7 bases and J 3 bases, with 16 bases left between them. The CDR3 runs 14 residues. Germline values: CDR1 SNHLY, CDR2 FYNNEI. The CDR3 sequence is CASTTGEVFYEQYF. The CDR3 DNA follows: TGTGCCAGCACTACAGGGGAGGTCTTCTACGAGCAGTACTTC.

With respect to this clone: Without the conserved terminal phenylalanine or tryptophan, this CDR3 likely stems from a read error. No DNA is shown, since the ends of the CDR3 on it are uncertain; the CDR3 is the one TCRdb lists. The gene calls are TRBV20-1 and TRBJ1-2; the listed D gene, TRBD1, was not tested against the DNA. With termini counted, the CDR3 has 10 amino acids. Looked up from germline, CDR1 is DFQATT and CDR2 is SNEGSKA (reference sequence). The CDR3 is CSARDRAFIL.

The chain links TRBV19 to TRBJ2-1, with 7 bases matching TRBD2. V shed 7 bases and J 3 bases; nucleotides not matched to a gene: 6. Germline CDR1 and CDR2: LNHDA and SQIVND (reference sequence). The CDR3 totals 14 residues. The DNA for the CDR3 is TGTGCCAGTAAGTTCGGGGAGGGCTACAATGAGCAGTTCTTC. Translated, it gives CASKFGEGYNEQFF.

The gene calls are TRBV2 and TRBJ1-2; D is uncertain. With 4 bases removed from V and 8 bases from J, the gap between germline ends came to 14 bases. CDR1 and CDR2 from the germline V gene are SNHLY and FYNNEI. This CDR3 region has 13 residues. The DNA of the CDR3 is TGTGCCAGCAGTGCGGGTAACGCATGGGGCTACACCTTC. The encoded protein is CASSAGNAWGYTF.

Of note for this clone: Other DNA sequences in the same sample also yield this CDR3. The CDR3: CSVRLGGATDTQYF. CDR3 bases: TGCAGCGTCCGCCTTGGCGGGGCCACAGATACGCAGTATTTT. V is TRBV29-1 and J is TRBJ2-3, with D possibly TRBD2 on 6 matching bases. The CDR3 runs to 14 residues. The germline CDR1 and CDR2 sequences are SQVTM and ANQGSEA. V shed 6 bases and J shed 2 bases, with 15 bases lying between them.

The CDR3 loop reads CASSLGGYNQPQHF. The CDR3 nucleotides read TGTGCCAGCAGCTTGGGCGGCTACAATCAGCCCCAGCATTTT. The chain combines TRBV5-6 with TRBJ1-5; the D is unclear. The V and J ends lost 0 bases and 3 bases respectively, with 7 bases between them. The CDR3 has 14 amino acids. Germline V gene sequence: CDR1 SGHDT, CDR2 YYEEEE.

About this clone itself: Compared with germline, one end of the junction differs, possibly owing to a read error. V is TRBV7-7 and J is TRBJ2-7, with D possibly matching TRBD1 (6 bases). Germline V gene lookup returns CDR1 SSHAT and CDR2 FNYEAQ (reference sequence). The CDR3 runs to 14 residues. CDR3 coding DNA: TGTGCTAGCAGCCGTGGACAGATGGGGTACGAGCAGTACTTC. As protein: CASSRGQMGYEQYF.

This clone has a handful of counts. The chain has TRBV14 and TRBJ1-2; possibly TRBD1 for D (6 bases). There are 13 residues in the CDR3. The V end lost 6 bases, the J end lost 8 bases, and 16 bases lay between the germline ends. CDR1 is SGHDN, CDR2 FVKESK, per germline. The CDR3 region is CASSNVWTAGYTF. CDR3 DNA: TGTGCCAGCAGTAACGTGTGGACAGCCGGCTACACCTTC.

This chain joins TRBV2 and TRBJ1-1, with 7 bases that match TRBD1. CDR3 length: 16 amino acids. The J segment lost 0 bases and the V segment lost 7 bases, leaving 11 bases of the junction unmatched. The germline gives CDR1 SNHLY, CDR2 FYNNEI. Here the CDR3 reads CASTEIPRGLNTEAFF. The CDR3 DNA sequence: TGTGCCAGCACCGAGATCCCAAGGGGGCTGAACACTGAAGCTTTCTTT.

The chain couples TRBV27 to TRBJ1-1; 7 bases match TRBD1. V dropped 7 bases and J dropped 7; count of bases not matched to a gene: 12. Germline lookup yields CDR1 MNHEY and CDR2 SMNVEV (reference sequence). The CDR3 totals 14 residues. CDR3 protein: CASMIRGYQSEAFF. In nucleotides, the CDR3 is TGTGCCAGCATGATCAGGGGGTATCAAAGTGAAGCTTTCTTT.

This clone was seen more than once but under ten times. This chain uses TRBV4-1 with TRBJ1-1; no definite D call. V lost 1 base, J lost 1 base, and 4 bases lay in between. Germline-derived CDR1 and CDR2 are MGHRA and YSYEKL. The CDR3 is 13 amino acids. CDR3 region: CASSQGANTEAFF. CDR3 bases: TGCGCCAGCAGCCAAGGGGCGAACACTGAAGCTTTCTTT.

This rearrangement joins TRBV7-9 to TRBJ2-2, with 13 bases matching TRBD2. This CDR3 is 15 amino acids long. Germline values: CDR1 SEHNR, CDR2 FQNEAQ (reference sequence). J lost 4 bases, V lost 4 bases, and 0 bases had no gene match. The CDR3 DNA reads TGTGCCAGCAGCTGGACTAGCGGGAGCACCGGGGAGCTGTTTTTT. The encoded protein is CASSWTSGSTGELFF.

This clone occurred a few times. This rearrangement joins TRBV28 to TRBJ2-5; 11 bases match TRBD1. V trimming: 3 bases; J trimming: 5 bases; junction bases outside the gene matches: 5. The CDR3 length is 15 residues. Per germline, CDR1 MDHEN and CDR2 SYDVKM. CDR3 nucleotide sequence: TGTGCCAGCAGTTTCGGGACAGGGGGGAAGGAGACCCAGTACTTC. Encoded protein: CASSFGTGGKETQYF. Combining the CDR3 with reference TRBV28 and TRBJ2-5 gives the whole variable domain DVKVTQSSRYLVKRTGEKVFLECVQDMDHENMFWYRQDPGLGLRLIYFSYDVKMKEKGDIPEGYSVSREKKERFSLILESASTNQTSMYLCASSFGTGGKETQYFGPGTRLLVL.

The genes are TRBV5-4 and TRBJ2-1, with D possibly being TRBD2 (5 bases). V was trimmed by 7 bases and J by 8 bases, leaving 10 bases between them. The CDR3 has 11 residues. Looked up from germline, CDR1 is SGHNT and CDR2 is YYREEE (reference sequence). This chain's CDR3 is CASLEGYEQFF. CDR3 nucleotide sequence: TGTGCCAGCCTTGAGGGATATGAGCAGTTCTTC.

The rearrangement links TRBV23-1 to TRBJ2-7; unclear D gene. TRBV23-1 belongs to the ORF category, with a function that is uncertain. Trimming cost V 1 base and J 3 bases, with 7 bases left between them. The CDR3 runs 13 residues. For the CDR3, the DNA is TGCGCCAGCAGTCAATTCTGCAGCTACGAGCAGTACTTC. Translating gives CASSQFCSYEQYF.

The CDR3 coding sequence is TGTGCCAGCAGCAACCACCCCCTAGCGGGGGTAGAGTTCTTC. It specifies CASSNHPLAGVEFF. The genes are TRBV7-2 and TRBJ2-1, with 10 bases fitting TRBD2. The V segment lost 5 bases and the J segment 14 bases; nucleotides outside the gene matches: 12. The CDR3 runs to 14 residues. Germline V gene lookup returns CDR1 SGHTA and CDR2 FQGNSA.

This clone turned up a few times. Other DNA sequences of this sample code for an identical CDR3. The V gene is TRBV9, the J gene TRBJ2-1; 8 positions agree with TRBD1. The V gene's germline CDR1 is SGDLS and CDR2 YYNGEE. The CDR3 has 15 residues. The J segment lost 4 bases and the V segment lost 0 bases, leaving 3 bases of the junction unmatched. The CDR3: CASSVDGQGYNEQFF. The CDR3 DNA sequence: TGTGCCAGCAGCGTAGATGGACAGGGATACAATGAGCAGTTCTTC.

The J gene is TRBJ1-1, the V gene TRBV6-6; 11 bases align to TRBD1. The trim removed 6 bases at V and 3 bases at J, leaving 6 bases unmatched. The CDR3 totals 15 residues. The germline gives CDR1 MNHNY, CDR2 SVGAGI (reference sequence). The CDR3 sequence: CASRGRDRGDTEAFF. The CDR3 DNA follows: TGTGCCAGCAGGGGCCGGGACAGGGGGGACACTGAAGCTTTCTTT.

This chain joins TRBV5-1 and TRBJ2-7; 10 bases match TRBD2. In germline, CDR1 is SGHRS, CDR2 YFSETQ. Losses at the gene ends were 1 base for V and 3 bases for J; bases not matched to a gene: 4. CDR3 length: 15 amino acids. The CDR3, as DNA: TGCGCCAGCAGCTTGCTAGCGGGAGCTCTCTACGAGCAGTACTTC. Translated, it gives CASSLLAGALYEQYF.

This sequence joins TRBV7-2 and TRBJ1-2, with D possibly being TRBD1 (5 bases). Germline V lookup: CDR1 SGHTA, CDR2 FQGNSA. Trimming removed 1 base from V and 8 bases from J, with 17 bases in between. CDR3 length: 15 residues. The CDR3: CASSLDGQGGKGYTF. The CDR3 coding sequence is TGTGCCAGCAGCTTAGACGGGCAGGGAGGGAAAGGCTACACCTTC.

This rearrangement joins TRBV7-2 to TRBJ2-1; D ambiguous. CDR1 and CDR2 from the germline V gene are SGHTA and FQGNSA. V was clipped by 5 bases and J by 4 bases, with 12 bases between them. CDR3 length equals 14 residues. The DNA for the CDR3 is TGTGCCAGCAGCCGTCGGCGAGGATACAATGAGCAGTTCTTC. Translation: CASSRRRGYNEQFF.

The chain uses TRBV15 and TRBJ2-1; 8 nucleotides agree with TRBD2. There are 17 residues in the CDR3. V lost 5 bases to trimming and J lost 8 bases; unmatched junction nucleotides: 17. Germline lookup yields CDR1 LNHNV and CDR2 YYDKDF (reference sequence). CDR3 coding DNA: TGTGCCACCAGCGGGACTAACGGGACTAGTGTTCCCCATGAGCAGTTCTTC. Protein sequence: CATSGTNGTSVPHEQFF. Full variable domain (remainder filled in from reference TRBV15 and TRBJ2-1): DAMVIQNPRYQVTQFGKPVTLSCSQTLNHNVMYWYQQKSSQAPKLLFHYYDKDFNNEADTPDNFQSRRPNTSFCFLDIRSPGLGDTAMYLCATSGTNGTSVPHEQFFGPGTRLTVL.

The chain links TRBV6-5 to TRBJ2-5, with 10 nucleotides matching TRBD2. J gave up 2 bases and V 6 bases, and 6 bases lay outside the gene matches. This CDR3 has 15 residues. Germline V gene sequence: CDR1 MNHEY, CDR2 SVGAGI. In nucleotides, the CDR3 is TGTGCCAGCAGAGCTAGCGGGGGCCAACAAGAGACCCAGTACTTC. This codes for CASRASGGQQETQYF.

The genes are TRBV18 and TRBJ1-2, with D unclear. Trimming shortened V by 2 bases and J by 0 bases, and 7 bases separated the two germline ends. Germline CDR1 and CDR2: KGHSH and LQKENI. The length of the CDR3 is 14 residues. Here the CDR3 reads CASSPNRANYGYTF. DNA of the CDR3: TGTGCCAGCTCACCAAACAGAGCTAACTATGGCTACACCTTC.

CDR3 nucleotide sequence: TGTGCCAGCAGCGCAACAGGGCGGGTAGATACGCAGTATTTT. Protein: CASSATGRVDTQYF. V and J are TRBV7-3 and TRBJ2-3; a weak D match, TRBD1 (6 bases). CDR3 size: 14 residues. Germline V gene sequence: CDR1 SGHTA, CDR2 FQGTGA. Trimming took 5 bases from V and 5 from J, leaving 14 bases between them. The full variable domain, with the rest looked up from reference TRBV7-3 and TRBJ2-3, is GAGVSQTPSNKVTEKGKYVELRCDPISGHTALYWYRQSLGQGPEFLIYFQGTGAADDSGLPNDRFFAVRPEGSVSTLKIQRTERGDSAVYLCASSATGRVDTQYFGPGTRLTVL.

The chain joins TRBV18 to TRBJ1-3; TRBD1 matches at 7 bases. The CDR3 has 16 residues. From germline, CDR1 is KGHSH and CDR2 LQKENI. V shed 2 bases, J shed 4 bases, and the junction held 8 bases outside the gene matches. The CDR3 reads CASSPRSGGGGNTIYF. CDR3 nucleotides: TGTGCCAGCTCACCAAGGAGTGGAGGGGGCGGAAACACCATATATTTT.

The chain employs TRBV5-5 and TRBJ2-5; the match to TRBD2 covers 9 bases. Germline values: CDR1 SGHKS, CDR2 YYEKEE (reference sequence). V gave up 4 bases and J gave up 7 bases; unmatched junction bases: 11. The CDR3 spans 15 residues. The CDR3 is CASSSSGSVRGTQYF. In DNA, the CDR3 is TGTGCCAGCAGCAGTAGCGGGAGTGTTAGGGGGACCCAGTACTTC.